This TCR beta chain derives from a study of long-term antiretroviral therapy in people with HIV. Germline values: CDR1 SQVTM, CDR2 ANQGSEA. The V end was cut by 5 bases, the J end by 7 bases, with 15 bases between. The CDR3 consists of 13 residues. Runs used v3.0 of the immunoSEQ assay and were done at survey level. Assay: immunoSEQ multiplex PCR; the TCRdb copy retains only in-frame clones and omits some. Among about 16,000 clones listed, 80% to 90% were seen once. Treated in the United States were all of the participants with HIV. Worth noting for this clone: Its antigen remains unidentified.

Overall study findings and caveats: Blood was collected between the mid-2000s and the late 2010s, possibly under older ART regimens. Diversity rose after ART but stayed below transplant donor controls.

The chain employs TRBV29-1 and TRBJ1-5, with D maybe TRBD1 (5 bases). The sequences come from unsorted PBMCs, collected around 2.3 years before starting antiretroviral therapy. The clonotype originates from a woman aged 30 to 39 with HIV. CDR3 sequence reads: CSVLVRGGQPQHF. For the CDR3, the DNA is TGCAGCGTTTTGGTCCGGGGGGGGCAGCCCCAGCATTTT.